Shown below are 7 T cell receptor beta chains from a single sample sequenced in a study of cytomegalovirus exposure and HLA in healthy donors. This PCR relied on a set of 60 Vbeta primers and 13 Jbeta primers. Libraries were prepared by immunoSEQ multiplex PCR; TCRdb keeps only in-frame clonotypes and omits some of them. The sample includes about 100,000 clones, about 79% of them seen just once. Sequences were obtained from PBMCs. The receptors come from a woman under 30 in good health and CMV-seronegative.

The CDR3 loop reads CASSFSGTGGSYEQYF. CDR3 in DNA: TGTGCCAGCAGTTTTTCGGGGACAGGGGGTTCCTACGAGCAGTACTTC. The V and J genes are TRBV28 and TRBJ2-7; 11 bases fit TRBD1. Trimming removed 3 bases from V and 1 base from J; junction bases left unmatched: 5. Germline assignment: CDR1 MDHEN and CDR2 SYDVKM. There are 16 residues in the CDR3.

As DNA, the CDR3 is TGTGCCAGCAGCCTTCGTGAGACAGCGGAAGCTTTCTTT. Protein product: CASSLRETAEAFF. This rearrangement joins TRBV27 to TRBJ1-1, with D perhaps matching TRBD1 (5 bases). CDR1 is MNHEY, CDR2 SMNVEV, per germline (reference sequence). Trimming shortened V by 6 bases and J by 8 bases, and 16 bases separated the two germline ends. The CDR3 covers 13 residues.

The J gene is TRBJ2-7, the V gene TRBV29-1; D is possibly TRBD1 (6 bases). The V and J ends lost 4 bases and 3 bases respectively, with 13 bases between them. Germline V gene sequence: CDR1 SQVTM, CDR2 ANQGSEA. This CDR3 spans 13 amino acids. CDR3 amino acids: CSVGGQSSYEQYF. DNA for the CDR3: TGCAGCGTTGGAGGACAGAGTAGCTACGAGCAGTACTTC.

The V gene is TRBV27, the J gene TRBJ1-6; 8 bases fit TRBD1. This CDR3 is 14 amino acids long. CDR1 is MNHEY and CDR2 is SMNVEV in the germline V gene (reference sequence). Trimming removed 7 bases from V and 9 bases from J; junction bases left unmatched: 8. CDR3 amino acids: CASTIGQGGSPLHF. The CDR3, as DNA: TGTGCCAGCACGATCGGACAGGGCGGTTCACCCCTCCACTTT.

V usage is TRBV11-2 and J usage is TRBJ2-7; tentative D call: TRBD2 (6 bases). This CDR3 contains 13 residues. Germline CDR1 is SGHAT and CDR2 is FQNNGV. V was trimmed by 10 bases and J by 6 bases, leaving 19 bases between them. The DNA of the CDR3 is TGTGCCATTAGCGGCGGGCCAGGAGGCGAGCAGTACTTC. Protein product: CAISGGPGGEQYF.

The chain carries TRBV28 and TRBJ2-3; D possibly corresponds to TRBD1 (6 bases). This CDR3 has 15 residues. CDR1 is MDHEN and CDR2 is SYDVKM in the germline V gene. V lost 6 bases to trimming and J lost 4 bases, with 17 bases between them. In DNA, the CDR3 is TGTGCCAGCAGCTACATGGACGCAGGGGCAGATACGCAGTATTTT. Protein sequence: CASSYMDAGADTQYF.

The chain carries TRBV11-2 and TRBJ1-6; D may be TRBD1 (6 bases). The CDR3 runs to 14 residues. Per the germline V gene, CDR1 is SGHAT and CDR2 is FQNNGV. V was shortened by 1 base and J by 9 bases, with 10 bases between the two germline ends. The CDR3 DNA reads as TGTGCCAGCAGCTTAGGCCCAGGGGTTTCACCCCTCCACTTT. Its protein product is CASSLGPGVSPLHF. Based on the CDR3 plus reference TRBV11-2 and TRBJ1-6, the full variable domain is EAGVAQSPRYKIIEKRQSVAFWCNPISGHATLYWYQQILGQGPKLLIQFQNNGVVDDSQLPKDRFSAERLKGVDSTLKIQPAKLEDSAVYLCASSLGPGVSPLHFGNGTRLTVT.